One and the same sample provided the 3 T cell receptor beta chains below, sequenced in a study of technical replicates of blood from several donors. Sequencing was performed with immunoSEQ multiplex PCR; in TCRdb, only in-frame clones are kept and a portion is missing. Here the sample spans about 80,000 clones, 95% to 98% being singletons. Sequencing used T cells isolated from PBMCs. Receptors originate from a human donor in good health.

The CDR3: CASSPKAGANYEQYF. The CDR3 bases are TGTGCCAGCTCACCAAAAGCGGGAGCGAACTACGAGCAGTACTTC. This chain uses TRBV18 with TRBJ2-7; 8 bases agree with TRBD2. In germline, CDR1 is KGHSH, CDR2 LQKENI. This CDR3 has 15 residues. J lost 3 bases, V lost 2 bases, and 6 bases had no gene match.

The chain is built from TRBV11-2 and TRBJ1-1; D is unresolved. CDR3 size: 13 residues. The V gene lost 7 bases and the J gene lost 4 bases, with 13 bases spanning the gap. Germline CDR1 and CDR2: SGHAT and FQNNGV. The CDR3 DNA reads as TGTGCCAGCAACAAAGTCAGTCGCACTGAAGCTTTCTTT. Its protein is CASNKVSRTEAFF.

The rearrangement joins TRBV2 to TRBJ2-7; D perhaps matches TRBD1 (5 bases). There are 13 residues in the CDR3. Trimming pared 5 bases from V and 4 bases from J, leaving 12 bases between. CDR1 and CDR2 from the germline V gene are SNHLY and FYNNEI. The CDR3 DNA is TGTGCCAGCAGTATCAGGGCAGGGTACGAGCAGTACTTC. This codes for CASSIRAGYEQYF.